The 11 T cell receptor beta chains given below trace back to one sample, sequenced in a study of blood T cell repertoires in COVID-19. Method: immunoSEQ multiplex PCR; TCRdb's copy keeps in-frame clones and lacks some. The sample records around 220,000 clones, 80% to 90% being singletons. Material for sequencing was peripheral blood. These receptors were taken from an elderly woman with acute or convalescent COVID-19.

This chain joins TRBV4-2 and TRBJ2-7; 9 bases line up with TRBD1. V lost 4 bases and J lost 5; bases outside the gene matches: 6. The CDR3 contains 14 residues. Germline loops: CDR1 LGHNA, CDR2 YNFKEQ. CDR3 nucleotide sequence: TGTGCCAGCAGCCTCGGACAGGGGTGGAACGAGCAGTACTTC. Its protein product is CASSLGQGWNEQYF.

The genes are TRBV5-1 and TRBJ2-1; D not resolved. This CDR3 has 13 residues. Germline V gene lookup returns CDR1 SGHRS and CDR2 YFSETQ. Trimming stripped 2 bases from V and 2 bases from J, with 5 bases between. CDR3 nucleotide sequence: TGCGCCAGCAGCTTCGACACCTACAATGAGCAGTTCTTC. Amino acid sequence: CASSFDTYNEQFF.

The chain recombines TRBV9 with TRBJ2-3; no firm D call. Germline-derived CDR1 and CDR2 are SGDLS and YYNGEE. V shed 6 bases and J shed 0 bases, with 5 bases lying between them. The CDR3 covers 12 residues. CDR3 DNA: TGTGCCAGCACCCCTAGCACAGATACGCAGTATTTT. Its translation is CASTPSTDTQYF.

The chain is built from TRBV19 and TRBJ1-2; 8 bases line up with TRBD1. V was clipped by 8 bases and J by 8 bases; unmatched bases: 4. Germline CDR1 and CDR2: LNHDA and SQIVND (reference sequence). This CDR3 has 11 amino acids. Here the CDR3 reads CASGGQGGYTF. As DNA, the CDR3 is TGTGCCAGTGGAGGACAGGGCGGCTACACCTTC.

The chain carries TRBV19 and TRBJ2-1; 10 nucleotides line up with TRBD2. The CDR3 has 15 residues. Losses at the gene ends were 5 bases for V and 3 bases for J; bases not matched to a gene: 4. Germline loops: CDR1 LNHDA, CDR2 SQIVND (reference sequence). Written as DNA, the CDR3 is TGTGCCAGTAGTCCTAGCGGGAGAGGCTACAATGAGCAGTTCTTC. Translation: CASSPSGRGYNEQFF.

CDR3 loop: CAWNPTRDYGYTF. Written as DNA, the CDR3 is TGTGCCTGGAATCCTACCCGTGACTATGGCTACACCTTC. The genes are TRBV30 and TRBJ1-2; no definite D call. Germline lookup yields CDR1 GTSNPN and CDR2 SVGIG (reference sequence). Between the trimmed V and J ends, which lost 4 bases and 3 bases, there was a span of 12 bases. There are 13 residues in the CDR3.

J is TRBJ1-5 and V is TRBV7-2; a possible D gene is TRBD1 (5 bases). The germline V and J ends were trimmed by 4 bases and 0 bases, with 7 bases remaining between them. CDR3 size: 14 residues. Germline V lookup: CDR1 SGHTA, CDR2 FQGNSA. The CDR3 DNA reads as TGTGCCAGCAGCTACCAGGGTAGCAATCAGCCCCAGCATTTT. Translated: CASSYQGSNQPQHF.

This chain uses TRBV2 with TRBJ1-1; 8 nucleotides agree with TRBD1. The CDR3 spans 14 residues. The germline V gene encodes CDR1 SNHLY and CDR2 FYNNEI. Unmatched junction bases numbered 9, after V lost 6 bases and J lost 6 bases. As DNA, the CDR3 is TGTGCCAGCAGGGACAGGGCCCAGGTCCCTGAAGCTTTCTTT. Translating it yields CASRDRAQVPEAFF.

The CDR3 DNA is TGTGCCAGTCGACTAGGGCCCGGGGAGCTGTTTTTT. It specifies CASRLGPGELFF. The rearrangement links TRBV19 to TRBJ2-2; D might be TRBD2 (6 bases). Per germline, CDR1 LNHDA and CDR2 SQIVND (reference sequence). This CDR3 region has 12 residues. Trimming pared 8 bases from V and 6 bases from J, leaving 10 bases between.

The CDR3 DNA is TGTGCCAGCAGTGAAGCGCGGCGACAGGGATATGGCTACACCTTC. This sequence encodes CASSEARRQGYGYTF. The J gene is TRBJ1-2, the V gene TRBV6-1, with 7 bases matching TRBD1. CDR1 is MNHNS and CDR2 is SASEGT in the germline V gene. The CDR3 covers 15 residues. V lost 0 bases, J lost 5 bases, and 6 bases stayed unmatched.

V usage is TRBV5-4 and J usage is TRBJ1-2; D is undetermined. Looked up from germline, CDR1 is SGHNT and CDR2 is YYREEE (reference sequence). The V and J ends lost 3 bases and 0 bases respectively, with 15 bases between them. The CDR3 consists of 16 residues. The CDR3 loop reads CASSSGATITNYGYTF. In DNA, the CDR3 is TGTGCCAGCAGCTCCGGAGCCACGATCACTAACTATGGCTACACCTTC.